This TCR beta chain was observed in a study of long-term antiretroviral therapy in people with HIV. Study-wide points: Transplant-donor-level diversity was not reached after ART, though diversity increased.

Details on this clone: Its antigen is as yet unknown.

At the survey level, the v3.0 immunoSEQ assay was run. TCRdb's table, derived via immunoSEQ multiplex PCR, lists solely in-frame clones and lacks some. The sample consists of around 26,000 clones, 65% to 90% of them appearing once. Germline V gene sequence: CDR1 SGHKS, CDR2 YYEKEE (reference sequence). With V trimmed by 6 bases and J by 1 base, 12 bases remained unmatched. The CDR3 is 18 amino acids. This clonotype was obtained from a man aged 50-60 years with HIV. The V call is TRBV5-5, the J call TRBJ2-3; 12 bases map to TRBD2. The source was unsorted PBMCs, collected 3 years after starting antiretroviral therapy. The CDR3 DNA is TGTGCCAGCACCGAACCTTTAAGACTAGCGGGGGGCACAGATACGCAGTATTTT. Encoded protein: CASTEPLRLAGGTDTQYF. The full variable domain, its missing parts supplied by reference TRBV5-5 and TRBJ2-3, is DAGVTQSPTHLIKTRGQQVTLRCSPISGHKSVSWYQQVLGQGPQFIFQYYEKEERGRGNFPDRFSARQFPNYSSELNVNALLLGDSALYLCASTEPLRLAGGTDTQYFGPGTRLTVL.